This T cell receptor (beta chain) was sequenced in a study of CD4+ T cells in melanoma. Study-wide results and limits: CD8+ T cell, macrophage and B cell function reportedly correlated with neoantigen-specific CD4+ T cells.

CDR1 and CDR2 (germline): SGHRS, YFSETQ. Trimming at V came to 7 bases and at J to 0 bases, leaving 7 bases not matched to a gene. This CDR3 has 15 residues. Generated by immunoSEQ multiplex PCR, the TCRdb table keeps only in-frame clones and is missing some. The sample shows over 6,500 clones, about three fifths of them seen only once. Comments on this clone: Its antigen is not identified.

The origin of this receptor is a human donor with melanoma. The material sequenced was cells from a culture (not recorded whether cultured in vitro). V usage is TRBV5-1 and J usage is TRBJ2-7, with TRBD2 identical over 10 bases. CDR3 amino acids: CASGAIAGGSYEQYF. The CDR3 coding sequence is TGCGCCAGCGGGGCAATAGCGGGGGGCTCCTACGAGCAGTACTTC.